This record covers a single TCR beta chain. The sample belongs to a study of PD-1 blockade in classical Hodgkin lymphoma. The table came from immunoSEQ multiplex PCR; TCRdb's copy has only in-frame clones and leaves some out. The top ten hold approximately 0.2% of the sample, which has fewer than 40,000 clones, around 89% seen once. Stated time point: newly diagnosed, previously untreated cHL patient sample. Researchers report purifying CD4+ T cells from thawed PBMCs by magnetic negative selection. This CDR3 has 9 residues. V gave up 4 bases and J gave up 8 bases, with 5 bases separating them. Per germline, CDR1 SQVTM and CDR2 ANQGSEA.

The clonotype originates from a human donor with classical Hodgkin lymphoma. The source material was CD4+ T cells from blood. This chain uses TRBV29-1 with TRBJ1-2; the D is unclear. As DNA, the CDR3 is TGCAGCGTTGCAGCCGGCTACACCTTC. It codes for CSVAAGYTF.